The 6 T cell receptor beta chains in this list originate from one sample, sequenced in a study of response to subunit inactivated influenza vaccine. TCRdb reanalysed the RT-PCR reads using MiXCR and keeps one entry per CDR3 protein. The profile shows 700,000 to 900,000 distinct CDR3 sequences, about 20% of them singletons. The sample here was PBMCs from blood, taken around 5 days after vaccination. These TCRs come from a man between 50 and 59 years old who received an inactivated influenza vaccine.

This clonotype was detected ten times or more. This chain uses TRBV12-3 or TRBV12-4 with TRBJ1-5; D remains unclear. CDR3 length: 13 amino acids. Trimming took 6 bases from V and 9 from J, leaving 15 bases between them. CDR3 region: CASSRGSFAPQHF. CDR3 bases: TGTGCCAGCAGCCGAGGAAGTTTTGCGCCCCAGCATTTT.

This chain connects TRBV12-3 or TRBV12-4 to TRBJ2-1; no clear D gene. This CDR3 has 13 amino acids. Trimming stripped 3 bases from V and 3 bases from J, with 6 bases between. The chain's CDR3 is CASSFDNYNEQFF. DNA for the CDR3: TGTGCCAGCAGTTTCGACAACTACAATGAGCAGTTCTTC.

This clonotype was seen a few times. This chain joins TRBV24-1 and TRBJ2-2; D not resolved. Trimming left V 2 bases short and J 2 bases short, with 20 bases between. CDR1 KGHDR and CDR2 SFDVKD come from the germline V gene. This CDR3 spans 19 amino acids. CDR3 bases: TGTGCCACCAGTGATTCCTACTACCTCTATGGAGCTAACACCGGGGAGCTGTTTTTT. This codes for CATSDSYYLYGANTGELFF.

The chain links TRBV4-2 to TRBJ2-2; TRBD2 might be the D (5 bases). V lost 1 base and J lost 6, with 12 bases in between. From germline, CDR1 is LGHNA and CDR2 YNFKEQ. The CDR3 totals 15 residues. The CDR3 reads CASSQALLVAGELFF. The CDR3 nucleotides are TGTGCCAGCAGCCAAGCTCTACTAGTAGCCGGGGAGCTGTTTTTT.

This clonotype appeared a few times. The V call is TRBV4-3, the J call TRBJ2-1; D is uncertain. V was shortened by 0 bases and J by 3 bases, with 21 bases between the two germline ends. Germline V gene data show CDR1 as LGHNA and CDR2 as YSLEER. The CDR3 is 19 residues long. The CDR3 is CASSQEIVRSIQNYNEQFF. The CDR3 DNA follows: TGCGCCAGCAGCCAAGAAATAGTCCGGAGCATCCAAAACTACAATGAGCAGTTCTTC.

This clonotype was observed a handful of times. V gene TRBV20-1 combines with J gene TRBJ1-1; tentative D call: TRBD1 (6 bases). Germline-derived CDR1 and CDR2 are DFQATT and SNEGSKA (reference sequence). The CDR3 contains 13 residues. V was trimmed by 3 bases and J by 5 bases, leaving 13 bases between them. The CDR3 is CSASQGLGTEAFF. The CDR3 nucleotides read TGCAGTGCTAGTCAGGGGCTGGGGACTGAAGCTTTCTTT.